This T cell receptor beta chain came from a study of regulatory T cells in long-lasting Graves disease. The V and J ends lost 4 bases and 7 bases, in that order; junction bases with no gene match: 3. CDR3 length equals 14 residues. The germline gives CDR1 SGHDN, CDR2 FVKESK. Study-wide results and caveats: Persistent Graves' patients had lower TCR diversity than newly diagnosed ones.

In building TCR beta libraries, iRepertoire HTBI primers were used together with Arm-PCR of CDR3 regions. TCRdb analysed the multiplex PCR reads with MiXCR anew, one entry per CDR3 protein. The sample comprises about 560,000 distinct CDR3 sequences, about 15% of which are singletons, and around 12% rests with the top ten. This clonotype was counted ten times or more. The antigen is unknown. The time point: newly diagnosed GD, antithyroid drugs for less than 3 months. Making the TCR library involved RNA that had been extracted from PBMCs. By American Thyroid Association guidelines, Graves' disease was diagnosed in the cohort. The sample was also linked to a second study, of T cells in Graves' hyperthyroidism and ophthalmopathy. In that study: The model identified upcoming ophthalmopathy a median 6.5 months ahead of onset.

V and J are TRBV14 and TRBJ2-2; 10 bases map to TRBD1. The sequences come from peripheral blood mononuclear cells (PBMCs), collected at new diagnosis, from a patient treated with antithyroid drugs. The sequence came from a man between 18 and 29 years old with Graves disease. The CDR3 DNA reads TGTGCCAGCAGCCGACAGGGGGCTGTCGGGGAGCTGTTTTTT. It encodes CASSRQGAVGELFF.